Listed below are T cell receptor beta chains from one sample, sequenced in a study of cytomegalovirus exposure and HLA in healthy donors. Data came from immunoSEQ multiplex PCR; TCRdb stores just in-frame clones and leaves some out. The sample has some 140,000 clones, over 60% seen once. Sequenced input: PBMCs. These receptors all come from a young man in good health and CMV-seronegative. The CDR3 runs from the conserved cysteine through the conserved F or W. D genes are given only for firm matches. Expanded clones are given a class, and other clones once, few, many or no size at all.

J	size	D	V	DNA	CDR3
TRBJ1-4	NA	TRBD1	TRBV5-8	TGTGCCAGCAGCTTTGGGACAGTTTGGGATTTTGCTGAAAAACTGTTTTTT	CASSFGTVWDFAEKLFF
TRBJ2-1	NA	NA	TRBV11-2	TGTGCCAGCAGCTTAGAAGATTGGAGGGTTATGCCCAATGAGCAGTTCTTC	CASSLEDWRVMPNEQFF
TRBJ2-1	NA	NA	TRBV30	TGTGCCTGGAGTGCCTTAGAGCGTCCCCGCTACAATGAGCAGTTCTTC	CAWSALERPRYNEQFF
TRBJ2-3	NA	TRBD1	TRBV19	TGTGCCAGTAGCCTAGGGACAGGGTGGGGAGATACGCAGTATTTT	CASSLGTGWGDTQYF
TRBJ1-4	few	NA	TRBV5-1	TGCGCCAGCAGCTTCCAGGGGCGCGGTGAAAAACTGTTTTTT	CASSFQGRGEKLFF
TRBJ1-2	NA	TRBD1	TRBV7-9	TGTGCCAGCAGCTTAGTGAGGCAGGGGGCGGCTCGAGATGGCTACACCTTC	CASSLVRQGAARDGYTF
TRBJ2-5	NA	TRBD1	TRBV18	TGTGCCAGCTCACCCAGACAGGGTGGTGGGGAGACCCAGTACTTC	CASSPRQGGGETQYF
TRBJ2-3	few	NA	TRBV11-2	TGTGCCAGCGGCCACACAGATACGCAGTATTTT	CASGHTDTQYF
TRBJ1-1	few	NA	TRBV7-9	TGTGCCAGCAGCTTATACACGAACACTGAAGCTTTCTTT	CASSLYTNTEAFF
TRBJ2-7	NA	NA	TRBV6-6	TGTGCCAGCAGTAGGCGCGACGGGGGAGAGCAGTACTTC	CASSRRDGGEQYF
TRBJ2-7	few	TRBD2	TRBV6-6	TGTGCCACTCTCGGGACTAGCGGTTCCTACGAGCAGTACTTC	CATLGTSGSYEQYF